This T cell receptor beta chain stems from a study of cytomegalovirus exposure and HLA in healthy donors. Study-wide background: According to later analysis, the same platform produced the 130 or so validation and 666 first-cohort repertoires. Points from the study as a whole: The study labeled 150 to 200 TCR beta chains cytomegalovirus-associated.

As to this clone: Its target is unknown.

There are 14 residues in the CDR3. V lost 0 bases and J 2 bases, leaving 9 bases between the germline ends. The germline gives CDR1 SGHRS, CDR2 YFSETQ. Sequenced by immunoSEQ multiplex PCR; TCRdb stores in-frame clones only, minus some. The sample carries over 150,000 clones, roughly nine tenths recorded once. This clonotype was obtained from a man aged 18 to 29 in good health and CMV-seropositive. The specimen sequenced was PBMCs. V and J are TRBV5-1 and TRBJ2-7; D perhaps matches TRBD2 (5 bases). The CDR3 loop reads CASSLEVGAYEQYF. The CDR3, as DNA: TGCGCCAGCAGCTTGGAGGTCGGGGCCTACGAGCAGTACTTC.